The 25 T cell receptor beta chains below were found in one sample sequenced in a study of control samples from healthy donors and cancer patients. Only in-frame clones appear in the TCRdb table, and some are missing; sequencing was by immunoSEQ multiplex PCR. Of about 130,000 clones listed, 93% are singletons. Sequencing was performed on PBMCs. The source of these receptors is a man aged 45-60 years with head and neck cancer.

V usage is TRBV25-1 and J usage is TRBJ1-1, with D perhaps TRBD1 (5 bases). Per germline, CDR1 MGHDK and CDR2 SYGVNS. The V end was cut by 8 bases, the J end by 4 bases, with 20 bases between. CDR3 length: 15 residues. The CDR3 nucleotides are TGTGCCAGCTCACTCGGGCCCCCGGGGCGCACTGAAGCTTTCTTT. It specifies CASSLGPPGRTEAFF.

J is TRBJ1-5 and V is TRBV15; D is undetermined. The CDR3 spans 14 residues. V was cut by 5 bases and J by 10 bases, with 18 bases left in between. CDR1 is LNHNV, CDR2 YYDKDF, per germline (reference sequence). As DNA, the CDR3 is TGTGCCACCAGCGAACCGACGGCCGGACGACCCCAGCATTTT. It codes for CATSEPTAGRPQHF.

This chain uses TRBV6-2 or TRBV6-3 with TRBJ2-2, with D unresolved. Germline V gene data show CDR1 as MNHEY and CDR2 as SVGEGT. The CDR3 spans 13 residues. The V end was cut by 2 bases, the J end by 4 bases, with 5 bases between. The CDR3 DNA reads TGTGCCAGCAGTTACGAGGTCACCGGGGAGCTGTTTTTT. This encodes CASSYEVTGELFF.

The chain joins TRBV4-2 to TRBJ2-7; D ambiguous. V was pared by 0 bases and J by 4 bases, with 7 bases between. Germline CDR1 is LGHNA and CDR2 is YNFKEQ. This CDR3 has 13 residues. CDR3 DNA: TGTGCCAGCAGCCAAGAGGACCATTACGAGCAGTACTTC. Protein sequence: CASSQEDHYEQYF.

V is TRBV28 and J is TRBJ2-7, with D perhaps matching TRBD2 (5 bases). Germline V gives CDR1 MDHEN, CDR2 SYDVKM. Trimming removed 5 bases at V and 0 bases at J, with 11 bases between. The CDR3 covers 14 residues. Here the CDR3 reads CASSPHGISYEQYF. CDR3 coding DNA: TGTGCCAGCAGTCCACACGGGATCTCCTACGAGCAGTACTTC.

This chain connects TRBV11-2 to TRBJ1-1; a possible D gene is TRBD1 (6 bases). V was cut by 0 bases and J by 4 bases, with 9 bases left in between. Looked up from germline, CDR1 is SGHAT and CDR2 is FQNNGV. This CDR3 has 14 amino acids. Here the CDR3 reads CASSLDWGATEAFF. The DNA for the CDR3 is TGTGCCAGCAGCTTAGATTGGGGGGCCACTGAAGCTTTCTTT.

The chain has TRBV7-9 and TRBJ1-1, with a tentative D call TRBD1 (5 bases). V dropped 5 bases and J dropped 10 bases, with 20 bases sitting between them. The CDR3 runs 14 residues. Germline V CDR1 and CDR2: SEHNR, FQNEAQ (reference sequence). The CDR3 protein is CASSPEGRGARAFF. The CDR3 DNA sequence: TGTGCCAGCAGCCCCGAGGGGAGAGGGGCGCGAGCTTTCTTT.

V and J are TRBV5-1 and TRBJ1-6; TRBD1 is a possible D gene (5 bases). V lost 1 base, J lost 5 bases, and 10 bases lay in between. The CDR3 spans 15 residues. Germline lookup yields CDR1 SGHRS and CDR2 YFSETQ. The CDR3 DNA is TGCGCCAGCAGCTTGCGAGGGGCCGATAATTCACCCCTCCACTTT. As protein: CASSLRGADNSPLHF. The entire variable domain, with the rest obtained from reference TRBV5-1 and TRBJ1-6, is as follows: KAGVTQTPRYLIKTRGQQVTLSCSPISGHRSVSWYQQTPGQGLQFLFEYFSETQRNKGNFPGRFSGRQFSNSRSEMNVSTLELGDSALYLCASSLRGADNSPLHFGNGTRLTVT.

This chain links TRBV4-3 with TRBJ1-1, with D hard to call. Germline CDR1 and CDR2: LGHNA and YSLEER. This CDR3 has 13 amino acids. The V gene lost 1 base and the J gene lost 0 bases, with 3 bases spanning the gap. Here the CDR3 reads CASSQGVNTEAFF. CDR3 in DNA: TGCGCCAGCAGCCAAGGGGTGAACACTGAAGCTTTCTTT.

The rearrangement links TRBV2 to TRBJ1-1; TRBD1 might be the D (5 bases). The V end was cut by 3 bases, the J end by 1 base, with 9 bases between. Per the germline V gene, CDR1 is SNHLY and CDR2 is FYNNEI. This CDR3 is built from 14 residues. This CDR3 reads CASSDWGGNTEAFF. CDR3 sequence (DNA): TGTGCCAGCAGTGATTGGGGGGGGAACACTGAAGCTTTCTTT.

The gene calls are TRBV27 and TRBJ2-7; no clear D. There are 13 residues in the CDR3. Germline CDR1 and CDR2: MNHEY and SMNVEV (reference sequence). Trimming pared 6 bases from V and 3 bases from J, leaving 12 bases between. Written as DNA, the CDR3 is TGTGCCAGCAGCCTCGGAAATAACTACGAGCAGTACTTC. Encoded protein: CASSLGNNYEQYF.

The CDR3 DNA reads TGTGCCTGGAGTAATGGGGGTCTCCAAGAGACCCAGTACTTC. Translated: CAWSNGGLQETQYF. This chain connects TRBV30 to TRBJ2-5, with D perhaps being TRBD1 or TRBD2 (5 bases each). Deletions cut 2 bases from V and 1 base from J, with 11 bases between. The germline gives CDR1 GTSNPN, CDR2 SVGIG (reference sequence). The CDR3 has 14 amino acids.

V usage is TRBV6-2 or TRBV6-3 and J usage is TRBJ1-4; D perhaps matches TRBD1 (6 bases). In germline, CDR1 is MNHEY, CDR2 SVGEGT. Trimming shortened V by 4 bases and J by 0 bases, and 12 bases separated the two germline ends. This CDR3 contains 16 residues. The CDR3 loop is CASSSGQIATNEKLFF. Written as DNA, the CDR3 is TGTGCCAGCAGTTCTGGACAGATTGCAACTAATGAAAAACTGTTTTTT.

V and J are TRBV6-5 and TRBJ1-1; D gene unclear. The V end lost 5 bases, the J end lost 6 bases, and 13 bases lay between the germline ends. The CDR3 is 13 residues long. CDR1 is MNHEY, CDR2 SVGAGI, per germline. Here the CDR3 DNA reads TGTGCCAGCAGTCGCACCCGTGACGCTGAAGCTTTCTTT. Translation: CASSRTRDAEAFF.

The CDR3 sequence is CASSSDGTPRQAFF. The CDR3 DNA reads TGTGCCAGCAGCTCAGACGGGACACCTCGGCAAGCTTTCTTT. This chain joins TRBV7-8 and TRBJ1-1; weak D call: TRBD1 (6 bases). Germline loops: CDR1 SGHVS, CDR2 FQNEAQ. CDR3 length: 14 amino acids. Trimming pared 4 bases from V and 9 bases from J, leaving 18 bases between.

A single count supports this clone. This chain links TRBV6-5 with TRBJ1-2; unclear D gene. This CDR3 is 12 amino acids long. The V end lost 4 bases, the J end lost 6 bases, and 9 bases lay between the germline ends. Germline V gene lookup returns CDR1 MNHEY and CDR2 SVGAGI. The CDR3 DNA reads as TGTGCCAGCAGTTCCACCACGGATGGCTACACCTTC. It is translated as CASSSTTDGYTF.

CDR3 amino acids: CASSYSFNSPLHF. The CDR3 DNA sequence: TGTGCCAGCAGTTACTCCTTCAATTCACCCCTCCACTTT. This rearrangement joins TRBV6-5 to TRBJ1-6, with D uncertain. Germline assignment: CDR1 MNHEY and CDR2 SVGAGI. This CDR3 comprises 13 residues. V was pared by 0 bases and J by 7 bases, with 4 bases between.

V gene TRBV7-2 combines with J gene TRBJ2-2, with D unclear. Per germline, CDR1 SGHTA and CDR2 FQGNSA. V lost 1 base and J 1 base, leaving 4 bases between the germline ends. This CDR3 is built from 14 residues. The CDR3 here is CASSLVKNTGELFF. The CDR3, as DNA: TGTGCCAGCAGCTTAGTCAAGAACACCGGGGAGCTGTTTTTT.

Written as DNA, the CDR3 is TGTGCCAGCAGGGGACTAGCGGGGAAAGATACGCAGTATTTT. The encoded protein is CASRGLAGKDTQYF. The genes are TRBV7-2 and TRBJ2-3; 13 bases match TRBD2. CDR1 is SGHTA and CDR2 is FQGNSA in the germline V gene. The CDR3 has 14 residues. V lost 6 bases and J lost 5; bases outside the gene matches: 2.

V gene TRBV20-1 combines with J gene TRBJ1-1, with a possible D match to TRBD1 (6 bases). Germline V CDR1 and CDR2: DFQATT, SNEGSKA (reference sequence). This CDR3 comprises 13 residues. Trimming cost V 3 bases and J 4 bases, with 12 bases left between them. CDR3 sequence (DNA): TGCAGTGCTAGTGAGGAAGGGGGCACTGAAGCTTTCTTT. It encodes CSASEEGGTEAFF.

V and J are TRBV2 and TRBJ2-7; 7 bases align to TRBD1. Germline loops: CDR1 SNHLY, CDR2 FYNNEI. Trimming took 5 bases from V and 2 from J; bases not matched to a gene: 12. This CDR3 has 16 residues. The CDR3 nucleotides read TGTGCCAGCAGTATGAGACAGGGCCAACCTACCTACGAGCAGTACTTC. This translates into CASSMRQGQPTYEQYF.

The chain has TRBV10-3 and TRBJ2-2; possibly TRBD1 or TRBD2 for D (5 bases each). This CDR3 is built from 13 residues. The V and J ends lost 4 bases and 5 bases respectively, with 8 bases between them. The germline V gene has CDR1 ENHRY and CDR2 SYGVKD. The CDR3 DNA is TGTGCCATCAGTGCCGGGGCGACCGGGGAGCTGTTTTTT. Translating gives CAISAGATGELFF.

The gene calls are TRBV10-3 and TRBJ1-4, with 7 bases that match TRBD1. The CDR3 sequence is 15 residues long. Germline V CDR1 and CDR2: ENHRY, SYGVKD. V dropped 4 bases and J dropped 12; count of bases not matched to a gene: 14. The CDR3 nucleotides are TGTGCCATCAGTGGGCGGGACAGCAGACACGGGGAACTGTTTTTT. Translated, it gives CAISGRDSRHGELFF.

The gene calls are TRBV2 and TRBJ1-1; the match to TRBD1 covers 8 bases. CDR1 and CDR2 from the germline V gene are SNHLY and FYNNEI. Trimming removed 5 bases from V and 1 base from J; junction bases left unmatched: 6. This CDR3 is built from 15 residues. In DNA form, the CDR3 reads TGTGCCAGCAGTTACGGACAGGGTTGGAACACTGAAGCTTTCTTT. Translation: CASSYGQGWNTEAFF.

The CDR3 coding sequence is TGCGCCAGCAGCCCAATCGGCAGCGGGGGTATCTACAATGAGCAGTTCTTC. Amino acids: CASSPIGSGGIYNEQFF. The chain employs TRBV4-3 and TRBJ2-1; 8 bases match TRBD2. V lost 4 bases to trimming and J lost 3 bases; unmatched junction nucleotides: 11. Germline V gene data show CDR1 as LGHNA and CDR2 as YSLEER. CDR3 length: 17 amino acids.